The clone carrying this T cell receptor (beta chain) showed up just a few times. Its specificity is unknown. CDR1 is MDHEN, CDR2 SYDVKM, per germline. The CDR3 is made up of 16 amino acids. V shed 4 bases and J shed 2 bases, with 16 bases lying between them. PCR involved 60 Vbeta and 13 Jbeta primers. Sequencing used immunoSEQ multiplex PCR; TCRdb keeps in-frame clones, though not all of them. The sample includes some 65,000 clones, approximately 80% seen only once; the top ten take about 3%. The entry originates in a study of cytomegalovirus exposure and HLA in healthy donors. Study-wide points: Most of the TCR beta V segments (in an earlier analysis) were productive either about 87% or about 30% of the time. According to reports, the classifier identified cytomegalovirus status with high specificity and sensitivity. Most subjects had HLA-A and HLA-B alleles reportedly predicted accurately by TCR beta sequences.

Sequenced material: PBMCs. The chain uses TRBV28 and TRBJ2-3; a possible D gene is TRBD2 (6 bases). The origin of this receptor is a girl aged 5 to 17 in good health and CMV-seropositive. CDR3 protein: CASSSLGEAATDTQYF. DNA for the CDR3: TGTGCCAGCAGTTCCCTCGGGGAGGCTGCCACAGATACGCAGTATTTT.